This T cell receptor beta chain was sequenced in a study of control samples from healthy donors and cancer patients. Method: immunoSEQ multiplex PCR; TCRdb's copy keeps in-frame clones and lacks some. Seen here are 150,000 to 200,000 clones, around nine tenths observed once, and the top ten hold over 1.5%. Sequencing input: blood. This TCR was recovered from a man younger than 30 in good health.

In DNA, the CDR3 is TGTGCCAGCAGTCAAACCTGGCAGGGGATGAACACTGAAGCTTTCTTT. Its translation: CASSQTWQGMNTEAFF. J is TRBJ1-1 and V is TRBV6-2 or TRBV6-3, with D perhaps TRBD1 (6 bases). The V and J ends lost 5 bases and 0 bases respectively, with 16 bases between them. The germline gives CDR1 MNHEY, CDR2 SVGEGT. This CDR3 spans 16 amino acids.